The rows below give T cell receptor beta chains drawn from one sample of a study of tumor-infiltrating lymphocytes in primary liver carcinoma. MiXCR, applied by TCRdb to the multiplex PCR reads, yields one record per CDR3 protein. The table includes roughly 190,000 distinct CDR3 sequences, approximately 80% detected once. The sample was tumor tissue from primary liver carcinoma. The receptors were gathered from a man aged 35-49 years with primary liver carcinoma and hepatitis B virus infection. The CDR3 runs from the conserved cysteine through the conserved F or W. The D gene is left open where the match is weak. Part of the rows lack a size; the others show once, few, many or a class for expanded clones.

d_gene | abundance | j_gene | v_gene | CDR3aa | CDR3nt
- | - | TRBJ2-1 | TRBV6-1 | CTSSGRKKNEQFF | TGTACCAGCAGTGGGCGGAAAAAGAATGAGCAGTTCTTC
TRBD2 | - | TRBJ2-7 | TRBV6-6 | CASRTTSDSYEQYF | TGTGCCAGCAGAACGACTAGCGACTCCTACGAGCAATACTTC
- | - | TRBJ2-1 | TRBV11-3 | CASSLGFSINEQFF | TGTGCCAGCAGCTTAGGCTTCTCGATCAATGAACAGTTCTTC
- | - | TRBJ2-5 | TRBV6-5 | CASSSLGDSGAQYF | TGTGCCAGCAGCTCCCTAGGTGACTCGGGGGCACAGTACTTC
TRBD1 | - | TRBJ1-1 | TRBV6-1 | CDSPRTGSTEAFF | TGTGACAGCCCCAGGACAGGGAGCACTGAAGCTTTCTTT
- | - | TRBJ2-7 | TRBV28 | CASSNGSLEQYF | TGTGCCAGCAGCAATGGGTCTCTGGAGCAGTACTTC
- | - | TRBJ2-1 | TRBV6-2/TRBV6-3 | CASSISPIWGNERFF | TGTGCCAGCAGTATCTCGCCCATTTGGGGGAATGAGAGGTTCTTC
- | - | TRBJ2-7 | TRBV29-1 | CSILGRFGGPPFYEQYF | TGCAGTATCCTAGGGCGCTTCGGCGGACCCCCCTTCTACGAGCAGTACTTC
- | - | TRBJ2-7 | TRBV4-2 | CVSSQDGRHLEQYF | TGTGTCAGCAGCCAAGACGGGAGACACCTCGAGCAGTACTTC
- | many | TRBJ2-3 | TRBV28 | CASRQGLRTDTQYF | TGTGCCAGCAGACAGGGACTCCGCACAGATACGCAGTATTTT
TRBD2 | once | TRBJ2-1 | TRBV6-5 | CANTPTSGTVQFF | TGTGCCAACACCCCCACTAGCGGGACTGTCCAGTTTTTC
TRBD2 | - | TRBJ2-3 | TRBV12-3/TRBV12-4 | CAISSRTSGVTDTQYF | TGTGCTATCAGTTCGAGGACTAGCGGGGTCACAGATACGCAGTATTTT
TRBD2 | few | TRBJ2-7 | TRBV6-2/TRBV6-3 | CVSCSGREGDLSYEQYF | TGTGTCAGCTGTAGTGGGAGGGAAGGAGATCTCTCCTACGAGCAGTACTTC
- | - | TRBJ1-1 | TRBV29-1 | CSVAPGWGTNNEAFF | TGCAGCGTTGCCCCGGGATGGGGAACAAACAATGAAGCTTTCTTT
TRBD1 | medium-sized | TRBJ2-3 | TRBV11-1 | CASSLESAGGSDTQYF | TGTGCCAGCAGCTTAGAATCGGCAGGGGGCTCGGATACGCAGTATTTT
- | once | TRBJ2-5 | TRBV4-1 | CASSQDFNPVSENQYF | TGCGCCAGCAGCCAAGATTTTAACCCGGTCTCGGAGAACCAGTACTTC
TRBD2 | once | TRBJ2-1 | TRBV12-3/TRBV12-4 | CASIAGLAGYNDQFF | TGTGCCAGCATCGCGGGACTAGCGGGCTACAATGATCAGTTCTTC
- | few | TRBJ2-2 | TRBV27 | CASGTRGGGELFF | TGTGCCAGCGGGACAAGGGGGGGCGGGGAGCTGTTTTTT
- | - | TRBJ2-7 | TRBV29-1 | CSVHPSRLKSYEQYF | TGCAGCGTACACCCTTCCAGGCTCAAATCCTACGAGCAGTACTTC
TRBD1 | - | TRBJ2-7 | TRBV11-1 | CITRGKRFYEQYF | TGTATCACCAGGGGGAAGCGATTCTACGAGCAGTACTTC
- | - | TRBJ1-2 | TRBV12-5 | CASSFTGGPNYGYIF | TGTGCCAGCAGTTTCACCGGGGGCCCTAACTATGGCTACATCTTC
- | - | TRBJ1-5 | TRBV7-8 | CSSSLSWVNQPQHF | TGTTCCAGCAGCTTGTCGTGGGTCAATCAGCCCCAGCATTTT
- | - | TRBJ2-1 | TRBV10-3 | CAVSESESFYNEHFF | TGTGCCGTCAGTGAGTCCGAGAGTTTTTACAATGAGCATTTCTTC
- | - | TRBJ2-2 | TRBV12-3/TRBV12-4 | CASSFLTGGLANTGELFF | TGTGCCAGCAGCTTCCTCACTGGGGGCTTAGCGAACACCGGGGAGTTGTTTTTT
- | - | TRBJ2-7 | TRBV10-3 | CASQSVTFDEQYF | TGTGCCTCACAGTCGGTCACGTTTGACGAGCAGTACTTC
- | - | TRBJ2-1 | TRBV4-3 | CASSQESQHNKQFF | TGTGCCAGCAGCCAAGAGTCGCAGCACAATAAGCAGTTCTTC
TRBD1 | once | TRBJ1-1 | TRBV28 | CASKDHTGGLGDAFF | TGTGCCAGCAAAGACCATACAGGGGGCTTGGGTGATGCTTTCTTT
- | - | TRBJ2-3 | TRBV5-1 | CSSSLNGRTSTDTQYF | TGCTCCAGCAGCTTGAACGGCCGTACTAGCACAGATACGCAGTATTTT
TRBD2 | - | TRBJ2-3 | TRBV20-1 | CSALSGSPPDTQYF | TGCAGTGCTCTGAGCGGGAGCCCCCCAGATACGCAGTATTTT
TRBD2 | - | TRBJ2-3 | TRBV6-5 | CASSLLPLSGVTDTQYF | TGTGCCAGCAGTTTACTCCCCTTAAGCGGGGTGACAGATACGCAGTATTTT
- | - | TRBJ2-1 | TRBV4-2 | CASSQYLGTVNNEQFF | TGTGCCAGCAGCCAATACCTCGGGACGGTTAACAATGAGCAGTTCTTC
- | - | TRBJ1-1 | TRBV6-1 | CVSSRIWDTEAFF | TGTGTCAGCAGCAGGATCTGGGACACTGAAGCTTTCTTT
TRBD1 | once | TRBJ2-7 | TRBV29-1 | CSVTAWTGIDEQYF | TGCAGCGTCACGGCTTGGACAGGGATCGACGAGCAGTACTTC
- | - | TRBJ2-4 | TRBV11-1 | CASSFPGTGTKNIQYF | TGTGCCAGCAGCTTTCCCGGGACCGGGACCAAAAACATCCAGTACTTC
- | - | TRBJ1-6 | TRBV11-1 | CASTWTLVSPLPF | TGTGCCAGCACCTGGACACTGGTTTCACCCCTCCCCTTT
- | - | TRBJ1-6 | TRBV11-2 | CARSFAAGTANSPLHF | TGTGCTCGCAGCTTCGCCGCAGGAACAGCGAATTCACCCCTCCACTTT
- | - | TRBJ2-7 | TRBV4-3 | CASSQDQGQQKYF | TGCGCCAGCAGCCAAGATCAAGGCCAGCAGAAGTACTTC
- | - | TRBJ1-5 | TRBV29-1 | CCVVEQINQPQHF | TGCTGCGTTGTCGAACAAATCAATCAGCCCCAGCATTTT
- | - | TRBJ2-7 | TRBV4-3 | CASSQEVGSRFYEQYF | TGCGCCAGCAGCCAAGAGGTGGGGTCTAGGTTTTACGAGCAGTACTTT
- | - | TRBJ1-5 | TRBV12-3/TRBV12-4 | CTSSSPGHVSNQPRHF | TGTACCAGCAGTTCTCCGGGACACGTTAGCAATCAGCCCCGGCATTTT
- | - | TRBJ2-7 | TRBV29-1 | CSVDTGYIDEQYF | TGCAGCGTCGATACAGGGTATATCGACGAACAATACTTC
TRBD2 | - | TRBJ2-2 | TRBV29-1 | CSIGTSAAKTGELFF | TGCAGCATTGGGACTAGCGCGGCGAAGACCGGGGAGCTATTTTTT
- | - | TRBJ2-1 | TRBV4-3 | CASSQDASYHEQLF | TGCGCCAGCAGCCAAGATGCGTCCTACCATGAGCAGTTATTC
- | - | TRBJ1-5 | TRBV6-2/TRBV6-3 | CGSTLVKGDQVQHF | TGTGGCAGCACCCTGGTAAAAGGGGATCAGGTCCAGCATTTT
- | - | TRBJ2-1 | TRBV4-3 | CASTQDFGSYIEQFF | TGCGCCAGCACCCAAGATTTCGGCTCCTACATTGAGCAGTTCTTC
- | - | TRBJ1-2 | TRBV4-1 | CASSQAQRGGYTF | TGCGCCAGCAGCCAGGCACAGAGAGGTGGCTACACCTTC
- | - | TRBJ2-5 | TRBV29-1 | CSVVSETTWETQYF | TGCAGTGTTGTGTCCGAGACAACATGGGAGACCCAGTACTTC
TRBD1 | - | TRBJ2-6 | TRBV5-4 | CASSQGQGASRANALTF | TGTGCCAGCAGTCAAGGGCAGGGGGCATCTAGGGCCAACGCCCTGACTTTC
- | - | TRBJ2-7 | TRBV6-1 | CASMSNGSLIYEQYF | TGTGCCAGCATGAGTAACGGGAGCCTTATCTACGAGCAGTACTTC